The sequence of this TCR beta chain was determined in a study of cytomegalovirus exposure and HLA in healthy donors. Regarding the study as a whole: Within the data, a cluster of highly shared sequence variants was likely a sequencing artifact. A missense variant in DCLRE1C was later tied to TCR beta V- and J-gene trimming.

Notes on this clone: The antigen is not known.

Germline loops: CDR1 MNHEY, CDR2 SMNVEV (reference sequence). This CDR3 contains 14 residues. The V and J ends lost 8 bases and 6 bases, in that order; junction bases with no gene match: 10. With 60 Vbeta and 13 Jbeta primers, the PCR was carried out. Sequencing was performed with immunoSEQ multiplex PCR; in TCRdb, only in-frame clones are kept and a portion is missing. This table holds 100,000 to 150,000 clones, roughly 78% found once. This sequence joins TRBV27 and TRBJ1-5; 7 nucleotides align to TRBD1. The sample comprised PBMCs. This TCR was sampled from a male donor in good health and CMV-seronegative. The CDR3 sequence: CASRLTGRGQPQHF. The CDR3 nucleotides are TGTGCCAGCCGGTTGACAGGGAGAGGTCAGCCCCAGCATTTT.